A single sample gave rise to the 9 T cell receptor beta chains below, sequenced in a study of T cells expressing NK-cell markers. One entry per CDR3 protein, without DNA, is what TCRdb gives after re-calling the 5' RACE reads. This sample's clone table lists about 540,000 distinct CDR3 sequences. The material sequenced was blood T cells: a sorted CD56 or NKG2C T cell subset, CD4+ or CD8+ T cells, or bulk PBMC T cells (not recorded which). Receptors were obtained from a man aged 18 to 35 in good health.

The chain has TRBV6-2 or TRBV6-3 and TRBJ2-1; the D call of TRBD2 rests on TCRdb alone, since no DNA is present to check it. CDR1 MNHEY and CDR2 SVGEGT come from the germline V gene. This CDR3 has 12 residues. The CDR3 region is CASRSSVHEQFF.

The chain recombines TRBV28 with TRBJ2-4. This CDR3 is 17 amino acids long. Per germline, CDR1 MDHEN and CDR2 SYDVKM. The chain's CDR3 is CASSLSAQSLAKNIQYF. Complete variable domain (other parts from reference TRBV28 and TRBJ2-4): DVKVTQSSRYLVKRTGEKVFLECVQDMDHENMFWYRQDPGLGLRLIYFSYDVKMKEKGDIPEGYSVSREKKERFSLILESASTNQTSMYLCASSLSAQSLAKNIQYFGAGTRLSVL.

The chain employs TRBV11-2 and TRBJ2-2; TCRdb lists TRBD2, though no DNA is available to test this call. This CDR3 is built from 15 residues. The germline V gene has CDR1 SGHAT and CDR2 FQNNGV. This CDR3 is CASSLDTGGTGELFF.

This chain connects TRBV3-1 to TRBJ2-1; the D call of TRBD1 rests on TCRdb alone, since no DNA is present to check it. Looked up from germline, CDR1 is LGHDT and CDR2 is YNNKEL (reference sequence). The CDR3 spans 15 residues. The CDR3 region is CASSQTRVEYNEQFF.

The chain employs TRBV6-1 and TRBJ1-5; the D gene TCRdb calls, TRBD1, cannot be checked with no DNA. Germline CDR1 reads MNHNS; CDR2 reads SASEGT. The CDR3 has 15 amino acids. The CDR3: CASSDRGRLGQPQHF.

CDR3 loop: CASRGTGDNEQFF. The chain couples TRBV12-3 or TRBV12-4 to TRBJ2-1; as DNA is missing, the TRBD1 call by TCRdb cannot be tested. The CDR3 has 13 residues.

The chain joins TRBV7-9 to TRBJ1-1; TCRdb lists TRBD1, though no DNA is available to test this call. The CDR3 spans 16 residues. Germline CDR1 SEHNR, CDR2 FQNEAQ (reference sequence). This chain's CDR3 is CASSSYNRSLNTEAFF.

The chain joins TRBV20-1 to TRBJ2-2; TCRdb indicates TRBD1, and absent DNA this call remains unverified. The length of the CDR3 is 15 residues. The V gene's germline CDR1 is DFQATT and CDR2 SNEGSKA (reference sequence). The CDR3: CSASYRGQRTGELFF.

CDR3 residues: CATSGGMGQPQHF. The chain has TRBV15 and TRBJ1-5; as DNA is missing, the TRBD1 call by TCRdb cannot be tested. Germline V CDR1 and CDR2: LNHNV, YYDKDF (reference sequence). The CDR3 has 13 amino acids.